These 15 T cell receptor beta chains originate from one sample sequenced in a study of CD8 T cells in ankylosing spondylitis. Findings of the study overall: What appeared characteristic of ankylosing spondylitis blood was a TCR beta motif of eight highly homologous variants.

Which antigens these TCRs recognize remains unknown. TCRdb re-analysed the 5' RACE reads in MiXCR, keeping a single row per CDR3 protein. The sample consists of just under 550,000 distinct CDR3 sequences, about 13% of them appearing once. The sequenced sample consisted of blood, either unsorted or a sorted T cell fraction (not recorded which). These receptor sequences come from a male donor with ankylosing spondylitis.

CDR3 loop: CAKPRTSGTYSYEQYV. The CDR3 DNA follows: TGTGCAAAACCCCGGACTAGCGGGACTTATTCCTACGAGCAGTACGTC. The V gene is TRBV21-1, the J gene TRBJ2-7; TRBD2 was called by the table and not checked on the DNA. TRBV21-1 is an annotated pseudogene. This CDR3 comprises 16 residues.

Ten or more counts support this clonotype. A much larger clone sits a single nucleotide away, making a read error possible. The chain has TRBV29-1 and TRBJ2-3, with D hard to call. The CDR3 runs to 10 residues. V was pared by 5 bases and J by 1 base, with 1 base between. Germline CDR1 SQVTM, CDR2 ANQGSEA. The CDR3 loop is CSVRTDTQYF. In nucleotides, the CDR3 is TGCAGCGTTCGCACAGATACGCAGTATTTT.

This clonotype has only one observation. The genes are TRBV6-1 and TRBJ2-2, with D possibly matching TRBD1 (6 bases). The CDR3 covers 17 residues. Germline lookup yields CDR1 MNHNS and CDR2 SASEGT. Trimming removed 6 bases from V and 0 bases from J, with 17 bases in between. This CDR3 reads CASRDGTTITNTGELFF. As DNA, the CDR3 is TGTGCCAGCAGGGATGGGACAACAATTACGAACACCGGGGAGCTGTTTTTT.

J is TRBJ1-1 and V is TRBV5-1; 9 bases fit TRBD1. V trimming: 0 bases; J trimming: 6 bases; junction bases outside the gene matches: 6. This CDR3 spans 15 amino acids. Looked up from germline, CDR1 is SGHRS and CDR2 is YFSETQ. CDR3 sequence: CASSLAGQGSPEAFF. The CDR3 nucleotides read TGCGCCAGCAGCTTGGCCGGACAGGGGTCTCCTGAAGCTTTCTTT.

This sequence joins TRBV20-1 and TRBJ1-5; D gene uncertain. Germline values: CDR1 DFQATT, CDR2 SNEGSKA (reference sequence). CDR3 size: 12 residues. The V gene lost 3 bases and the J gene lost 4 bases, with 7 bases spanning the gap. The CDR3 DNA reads TGCAGTGCTAGGCCCAGGAATCAGCCCCAGCATTTT. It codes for CSARPRNQPQHF.

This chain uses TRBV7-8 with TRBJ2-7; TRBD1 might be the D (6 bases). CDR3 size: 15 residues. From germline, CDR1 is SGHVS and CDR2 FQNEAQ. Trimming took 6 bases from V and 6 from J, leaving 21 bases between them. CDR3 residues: CASSPPPWTQGEQYF. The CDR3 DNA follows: TGTGCCAGCAGTCCTCCCCCCTGGACACAGGGCGAGCAGTACTTC.

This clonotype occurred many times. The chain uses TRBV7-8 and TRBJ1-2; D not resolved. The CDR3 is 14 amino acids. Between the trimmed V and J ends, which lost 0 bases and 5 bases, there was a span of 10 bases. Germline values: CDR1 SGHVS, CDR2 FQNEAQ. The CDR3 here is CASSLAETSYGYTF. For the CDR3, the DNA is TGTGCCAGCAGCTTAGCGGAGACCAGTTATGGCTACACCTTC.

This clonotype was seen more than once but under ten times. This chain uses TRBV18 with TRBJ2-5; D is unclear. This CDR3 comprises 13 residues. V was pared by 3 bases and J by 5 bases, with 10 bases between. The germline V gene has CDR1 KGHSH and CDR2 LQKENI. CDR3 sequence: CASSPPVLETQYF. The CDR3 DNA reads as TGTGCCAGCTCACCGCCAGTATTGGAGACCCAGTACTTC.

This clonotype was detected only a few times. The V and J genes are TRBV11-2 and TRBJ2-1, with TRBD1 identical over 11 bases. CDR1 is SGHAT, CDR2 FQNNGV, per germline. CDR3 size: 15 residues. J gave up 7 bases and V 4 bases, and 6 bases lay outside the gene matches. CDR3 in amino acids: CASSSRGDRGNEQFF. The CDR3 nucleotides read TGTGCCAGCAGCTCACGGGGGGACAGGGGGAATGAGCAGTTCTTC.

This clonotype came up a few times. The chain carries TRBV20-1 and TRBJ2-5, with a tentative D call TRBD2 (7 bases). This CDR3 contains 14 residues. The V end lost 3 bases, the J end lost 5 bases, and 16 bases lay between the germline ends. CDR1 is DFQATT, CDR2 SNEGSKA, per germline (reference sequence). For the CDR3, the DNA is TGCAGTGCTAGGGGGGGGGCTAGCGCGGAGACCCAGTACTTC. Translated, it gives CSARGGASAETQYF.

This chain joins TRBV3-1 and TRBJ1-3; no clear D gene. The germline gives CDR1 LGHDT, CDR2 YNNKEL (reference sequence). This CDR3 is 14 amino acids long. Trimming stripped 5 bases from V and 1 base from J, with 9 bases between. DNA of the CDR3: TGTGCCAGCAGCAGCCATGGGTCTGGAAACACCATATATTTT. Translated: CASSSHGSGNTIYF.

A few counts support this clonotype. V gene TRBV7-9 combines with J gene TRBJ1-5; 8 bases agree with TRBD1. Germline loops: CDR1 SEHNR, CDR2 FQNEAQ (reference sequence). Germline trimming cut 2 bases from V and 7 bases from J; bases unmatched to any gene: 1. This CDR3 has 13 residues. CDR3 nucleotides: TGTGCCAGCAGCTTAAGGGACAGGCAGCCCCAGCATTTT. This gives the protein CASSLRDRQPQHF.

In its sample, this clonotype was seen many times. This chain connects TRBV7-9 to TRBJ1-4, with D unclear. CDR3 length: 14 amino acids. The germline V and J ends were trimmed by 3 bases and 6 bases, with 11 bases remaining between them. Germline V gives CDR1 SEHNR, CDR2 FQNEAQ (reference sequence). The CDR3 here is CASSFQVNDEKLFF. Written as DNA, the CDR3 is TGTGCCAGCAGCTTCCAGGTTAACGATGAAAAACTGTTTTTT.

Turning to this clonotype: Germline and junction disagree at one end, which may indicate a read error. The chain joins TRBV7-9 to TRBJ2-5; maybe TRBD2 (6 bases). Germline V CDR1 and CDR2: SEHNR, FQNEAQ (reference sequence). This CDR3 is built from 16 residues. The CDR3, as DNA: TGTGCCAGCAGCTTATGGTCTAGCGCGACCGAAGAAACCCAGTACTTC. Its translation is CASSLWSSATEETQYF.

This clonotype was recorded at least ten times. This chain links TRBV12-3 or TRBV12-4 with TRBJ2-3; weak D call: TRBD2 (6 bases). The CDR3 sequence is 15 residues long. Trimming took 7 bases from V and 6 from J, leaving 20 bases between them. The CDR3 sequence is CASTLWAGLADTQYF. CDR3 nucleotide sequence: TGTGCCAGCACCCTCTGGGCAGGCCTAGCGGATACGCAGTATTTT.